The 2 T cell receptor beta chains below were found in one sample sequenced in a study of identical twins. TCRdb independently ran MiXCR on the 5' RACE reads; one entry per CDR3 protein. This table holds some 500,000 distinct CDR3 sequences, about 20% found once. This sample was shared with a second study, whose subject was T cells expressing NK-cell markers.

The sequenced sample consisted of CD4+ T cells sorted from blood. The receptors originated from a woman aged 18 to 35 in good health.

The chain links TRBV20-1 to TRBJ2-7, with TRBD1 matching over 7 bases. The junction had 14 bases not matched to a gene; V was cut back by 1 base and J by 2 bases. The V gene's germline CDR1 is DFQATT and CDR2 SNEGSKA (reference sequence). CDR3 length: 17 residues. The CDR3 DNA reads TGCAGTGCTAGAGGCTCCGCCGAGACAGGGTCCCCCTACGAGCAGTACTTC. It is translated as CSARGSAETGSPYEQYF.

This clonotype was seen a handful of times. The chain carries TRBV3-1 and TRBJ1-5, with D possibly matching TRBD1 (5 bases). The CDR3 sequence is 14 residues long. The germline V gene has CDR1 LGHDT and CDR2 YNNKEL (reference sequence). V was clipped by 4 bases and J by 7 bases, with 14 bases between them. This CDR3 is CASSRATGSQPQHF. The CDR3 DNA follows: TGTGCCAGCAGCCGGGCCACAGGAAGCCAGCCCCAGCATTTT.